The 27 T cell receptor beta chains in this list originate from one sample, sequenced in a study of OX40 agonist ivuxolimab in advanced cancers. Some clones are missing from TCRdb's copy, which holds only in-frame ones; the method was immunoSEQ multiplex PCR. The table lists under 95,000 clones, more than 75% of them singletons. This specimen consisted of CD4+ or CD8+ T cells sorted from blood, obtained in a trial of the OX40 agonist ivuxolimab. These receptors were collected from an adult with an advanced solid tumor such as melanoma, head and neck, liver or kidney cancer.

This sequence joins TRBV6-6 and TRBJ2-7; a weak D match, TRBD2 (5 bases). Trimming left V 2 bases short and J 5 bases short, with 10 bases between. This CDR3 is built from 13 residues. CDR1 and CDR2 (germline): MNHNY, SVGAGI (reference sequence). CDR3 sequence: CASSYGRGDEQYF. The CDR3 DNA reads TGTGCCAGCAGTTACGGACGGGGAGACGAGCAGTACTTC.

This chain's CDR3 is CASSVGFDGGAKNIQYF. The CDR3 DNA follows: TGTGCCAGCAGCGTTGGGTTCGATGGGGGAGCCAAAAACATTCAGTACTTC. The genes are TRBV11-3 and TRBJ2-4; either TRBD1 or TRBD2 may supply D (5 bases each). Germline CDR1 reads SGHNT; CDR2 reads YENEEA. CDR3 length: 17 amino acids. Trimming took off 5 bases at V and 0 bases at J, with 17 bases between the two ends.

V gene TRBV27 combines with J gene TRBJ1-4, with TRBD1 as a possible D gene (6 bases). The CDR3 is 12 amino acids. Germline-derived CDR1 and CDR2 are MNHEY and SMNVEV (reference sequence). The V end lost 6 bases, the J end lost 7 bases, and 9 bases lay between the germline ends. The CDR3 loop is CASRLQGEKLFF. DNA for the CDR3: TGTGCCAGCAGACTACAGGGTGAAAAACTGTTTTTT. The full variable domain, in which reference TRBV27 and TRBJ1-4 provide the parts outside the CDR3, is EAQVTQNPRYLITVTGKKLTVTCSQNMNHEYMSWYRQDPGLGLRQIYYSMNVEVTDKGDVPEGYKVSRKEKRNFPLILESPSPNQTSLYFCASRLQGEKLFFGSGTQLSVL.

This chain connects TRBV30 to TRBJ2-1; D perhaps matches TRBD2 (7 bases). CDR1 GTSNPN and CDR2 SVGIG come from the germline V gene (reference sequence). The CDR3 consists of 17 residues. Trimming removed 1 base from V and 4 bases from J, with 20 bases in between. The CDR3 DNA reads TGTGCCTGGAGTGGAGACGGGGGGCAGCGGGCATACAATGAGCAGTTCTTC. This sequence encodes CAWSGDGGQRAYNEQFF.

The chain couples TRBV6-6 to TRBJ1-1; D is unclear. Germline-derived CDR1 and CDR2 are MNHNY and SVGAGI (reference sequence). With 2 bases removed from V and 3 bases from J, the gap between germline ends came to 13 bases. The CDR3 has 15 residues. The CDR3 sequence is CASSYPGQLYTEAFF. The CDR3, as DNA: TGTGCCAGCAGTTACCCCGGCCAGTTATACACTGAAGCTTTCTTT.

The table lists this clone with a count of one. The rearrangement links TRBV5-1 to TRBJ2-7; D may match TRBD1 or TRBD2 (6 bases each). This CDR3 spans 14 amino acids. Deletions cut 4 bases from V and 2 bases from J, with 13 bases between. The germline V gene has CDR1 SGHRS and CDR2 YFSETQ. CDR3: CASSGRGTTYEQYF. Written as DNA, the CDR3 is TGCGCCAGCAGCGGGCGCGGGACAACCTACGAGCAGTACTTC.

The CDR3 nucleotides read TGTGCCAGCAGCCCTGAGACAGTCACTAACTATGGCTACACCTTC. Translating gives CASSPETVTNYGYTF. This chain uses TRBV7-9 with TRBJ1-2; TRBD1 is a possible D gene (5 bases). The CDR3 loop spans 15 amino acids. Germline V gene data show CDR1 as SEHNR and CDR2 as FQNEAQ (reference sequence). V was clipped by 5 bases and J by 0 bases, with 13 bases between them.

The chain has TRBV9 and TRBJ2-3, with TRBD1 as a possible D gene (7 bases). Germline V gene data show CDR1 as SGDLS and CDR2 as YYNGEE. Trimming took 3 bases from V and 2 from J, leaving 13 bases between them. This CDR3 is built from 15 residues. The CDR3: CASSEGGGLTDTQYF. The CDR3 region has the DNA TGTGCCAGCAGCGAAGGAGGGGGCCTCACAGATACGCAGTATTTT.

The genes are TRBV6-1 and TRBJ1-5; unclear D gene. Germline assignment: CDR1 MNHNS and CDR2 SASEGT. The CDR3 is made up of 12 amino acids. The ends were cut back, 3 bases at V and 13 bases at J, with 13 bases in the middle. This CDR3 reads CASSDSWASQHF. DNA for the CDR3: TGTGCCAGCAGTGACAGTTGGGCCTCGCAGCATTTT.

This rearrangement joins TRBV2 to TRBJ1-2; D is possibly TRBD1 (5 bases). CDR1 is SNHLY, CDR2 FYNNEI, per germline. This CDR3 comprises 13 residues. Trimming stripped 6 bases from V and 4 bases from J, with 12 bases between. The CDR3 sequence: CASRDTGSYGYTF. In DNA, the CDR3 is TGTGCCAGCAGGGATACAGGCTCCTATGGCTACACCTTC.

In this sample, this clone turned up a few times. The chain recombines TRBV4-1 with TRBJ1-6; D remains ambiguous. This CDR3 comprises 15 residues. Germline CDR1 reads MGHRA; CDR2 reads YSYEKL. The ends were cut back, 0 bases at V and 6 bases at J, with 9 bases in the middle. The CDR3 reads CASSQEGGGNSPLHF. CDR3 in DNA: TGCGCCAGCAGCCAAGAGGGAGGTGGTAATTCACCCCTCCACTTT.

The chain joins TRBV7-3 to TRBJ1-1; TRBD1 is a possible D gene (5 bases). Trimming shortened V by 5 bases and J by 0 bases, and 13 bases separated the two germline ends. CDR3 length: 15 amino acids. Germline CDR1 and CDR2: SGHTA and FQGTGA. As DNA, the CDR3 is TGTGCCAGCAGCCCCTCACCAGGGATGAACACTGAAGCTTTCTTT. Amino acid sequence: CASSPSPGMNTEAFF.

The V and J genes are TRBV5-4 and TRBJ2-5, with 8 positions matching TRBD2. Germline CDR1 and CDR2: SGHNT and YYREEE (reference sequence). The ends lost 4 bases at V and 1 base at J; junction bases unmatched: 6. The CDR3 spans 15 residues. CDR3 coding DNA: TGTGCCAGCAGCGAAAGCGGGAGTCCCCAAGAGACCCAGTACTTC. Translation gives CASSESGSPQETQYF.

This clone was counted a single time. The chain couples TRBV29-1 to TRBJ2-5; 16 bases align to TRBD2. The CDR3 spans 15 residues. V shed 6 bases, J shed 5 bases, and the junction held 6 bases outside the gene matches. The germline V gene encodes CDR1 SQVTM and CDR2 ANQGSEA. CDR3 loop: CSVGTSGGAGETQYF. The CDR3 DNA sequence: TGCAGCGTCGGGACTAGCGGGGGGGCCGGGGAGACCCAGTACTTC.

A single count supports this clone. The chain links TRBV2 to TRBJ2-4; no clear D. CDR1 is SNHLY and CDR2 is FYNNEI in the germline V gene. This CDR3 region has 14 residues. Trimming removed 2 bases from V and 4 bases from J, with 9 bases in between. The CDR3 coding sequence is TGTGCCAGCAGTGAAAGAGCTCGTAAAAACATTCAGTACTTC. This translates into CASSERARKNIQYF.

The chain recombines TRBV6-5 with TRBJ1-4; D possibly corresponds to TRBD1 (5 bases). CDR3 length equals 11 residues. V shed 4 bases and J shed 11 bases, with 8 bases lying between them. Germline V gene lookup returns CDR1 MNHEY and CDR2 SVGAGI. The CDR3 region has the DNA TGTGCCAGCAGTTTTCAGGGTAAACTGTTTTTT. It yields the protein CASSFQGKLFF.

This clone came up once. The V gene is TRBV5-1, the J gene TRBJ2-2; D possibly uses TRBD1 or TRBD2 (5 bases each). Trimming took off 0 bases at V and 3 bases at J, with 9 bases between the two ends. This CDR3 comprises 15 residues. Looked up from germline, CDR1 is SGHRS and CDR2 is YFSETQ. CDR3 amino acids: CASSLGDRDTGELFF. The DNA for the CDR3 is TGCGCCAGCAGCTTGGGGGACCGGGACACCGGGGAGCTGTTTTTT.

The chain couples TRBV6-5 to TRBJ1-5; weak D call: TRBD1 (5 bases). The germline V and J ends were trimmed by 1 base and 13 bases, with 17 bases remaining between them. From germline, CDR1 is MNHEY and CDR2 SVGAGI. The CDR3 sequence is 14 residues long. The CDR3 nucleotides read TGTGCCAGCAGTTACTTACGTACAGGAGCGGAACAGCATTTT. It is translated as CASSYLRTGAEQHF.

In its sample, this clone was seen a few times. This chain joins TRBV30 and TRBJ1-5; D unclear. CDR3 size: 12 residues. Germline-derived CDR1 and CDR2 are GTSNPN and SVGIG (reference sequence). The germline V and J ends were trimmed by 0 bases and 9 bases, with 9 bases remaining between them. DNA of the CDR3: TGTGCCTGGAGTGTACTCGACGGGCCCCAGCATTTT. Residues: CAWSVLDGPQHF. The variable domain in full, completed from reference TRBV30 and TRBJ1-5, reads SQTIHQWPATLVQPVGSPLSLECTVEGTSNPNLYWYRQAAGRGLQLLFYSVGIGQISSEVPQNLSASRPQDRQFILSSKKLLLSDSGFYLCAWSVLDGPQHFGDGTRLSIL.

The V and J genes are TRBV18 and TRBJ2-3; D uncertain. Germline CDR1 reads KGHSH; CDR2 reads LQKENI. The CDR3 runs 16 residues. V gave up 0 bases and J gave up 0 bases, with 10 bases separating them. The CDR3 region is CASSPPLGSSTDTQYF. The CDR3 coding sequence is TGTGCCAGCTCACCACCGTTAGGAAGTAGCACAGATACGCAGTATTTT.

The chain uses TRBV7-2 and TRBJ1-1, with D unresolved. The V end was cut by 5 bases, the J end by 6 bases, with 16 bases between. The CDR3 spans 14 residues. Germline V CDR1 and CDR2: SGHTA, FQGNSA. The chain's CDR3 is CASSRPPLGAEAFF. The CDR3, as DNA: TGTGCCAGCAGCCGACCTCCCCTCGGCGCTGAAGCTTTCTTT. Using reference TRBV7-2 and TRBJ1-1 for the parts outside the CDR3, the full variable domain is GAGVSQSPSNKVTEKGKDVELRCDPISGHTALYWYRQSLGQGLEFLIYFQGNSAPDKSGLPSDRFSAERTGGSVSTLTIQRTQQEDSAVYLCASSRPPLGAEAFFGQGTRLTVV.

The rearrangement uses TRBV27 and TRBJ1-2; 7 bases map to TRBD1. The V gene end was trimmed by 5 bases and the J gene end by 2 bases; junction bases not matched to a gene: 8. Germline CDR1 is MNHEY and CDR2 is SMNVEV (reference sequence). The CDR3 covers 15 residues. CDR3 bases: TGTGCCAGCAGTCCTTGGGGAGGGGGCAACTATGGCTACACCTTC. Encoded protein: CASSPWGGGNYGYTF.

This chain links TRBV25-1 with TRBJ2-5, with 9 bases fitting TRBD2. The V segment lost 1 base and the J segment 5 bases; nucleotides outside the gene matches: 8. Per germline, CDR1 MGHDK and CDR2 SYGVNS. The CDR3 is made up of 16 amino acids. CDR3 protein: CASSEWSSGSSETQYF. CDR3 DNA: TGTGCCAGCAGTGAATGGAGTAGCGGGAGTTCGGAGACCCAGTACTTC.

This clone was detected a few times. This chain connects TRBV4-2 to TRBJ1-5, with D hard to call. The V gene lost 3 bases and the J gene lost 0 bases, with 6 bases spanning the gap. Germline CDR1 is LGHNA and CDR2 is YNFKEQ. This CDR3 is 14 amino acids long. The CDR3 DNA follows: TGTGCCAGCAGCCAGGGTGTTAGCAATCAGCCCCAGCATTTT. Its protein is CASSQGVSNQPQHF.

V and J are TRBV9 and TRBJ2-3, with D possibly being TRBD2 (5 bases). Germline V lookup: CDR1 SGDLS, CDR2 YYNGEE. Trimming removed 3 bases at V and 3 bases at J, with 26 bases between. This CDR3 comprises 19 residues. The CDR3 DNA sequence: TGTGCCAGCAGCGCCCCGGGGTTTATCAAATTTTGGAGTACAGATACGCAGTATTTT. Its translation is CASSAPGFIKFWSTDTQYF.

The gene calls are TRBV6-1 and TRBJ1-6, with 7 bases matching TRBD1. The ends lost 5 bases at V and 8 bases at J; junction bases unmatched: 9. From germline, CDR1 is MNHNS and CDR2 SASEGT. The CDR3 is 15 residues long. The CDR3 DNA is TGTGCCAGCAGTTTTTACAGGGGCAGAGATTCACCCCTCCACTTT. Residues: CASSFYRGRDSPLHF.

The chain is built from TRBV4-2 and TRBJ2-5, with 9 bases aligning to TRBD1. This CDR3 spans 16 amino acids. Germline CDR1 is LGHNA and CDR2 is YNFKEQ. With 5 bases clipped from V and 5 bases from J, the junction kept 12 bases outside the gene matches. The DNA of the CDR3 is TGTGCCAGCAGCTACCGGGACAGGGCGACCGAGGAGACCCAGTACTTC. Its protein product is CASSYRDRATEETQYF.